This TCR beta chain is from a study of T-cell memory formation after mild COVID-19. Findings and limits, study-wide: Confirmation of SARS-CoV-2 specificity was lacking for second-wave clones peaking day 37. Some SARS-CoV-2-responding clones were already detected in memory before infection. Among clones contracting day 15 to 85, CD4/CD8 was balanced, whereas later expanders leaned CD4+.

As regards this clonotype: Its antigen remains unidentified.

Germline V gives CDR1 SGHRS, CDR2 YFSETQ. Trimming cost V 3 bases and J 6 bases; bases outside gene matches: 5. CDR3 size: 15 residues. 5'RACE with constant-segment primers yielded barcoded, UMI-tagged TCR alpha and TCR beta cDNA libraries. TCRdb reprocessed the 5' RACE reads with MiXCR, giving one entry per CDR3 protein. The sample consists of 300,000 to 350,000 distinct CDR3 sequences, 13% of them appearing once. The receptor was derived from a man aged 18-30 years who had mild COVID-19 (a few samples of this study predate the infection). Cell type and time point are not known. V usage is TRBV5-1 and J usage is TRBJ2-2; 10 nucleotides align to TRBD1. The material sequenced was PBMCs or a T cell subset sorted from them (not recorded which). DNA of the CDR3: TGCGCCAGCAGCTATGGACAGGGGGTCGCCGGGGAGCTGTTTTTT. This codes for CASSYGQGVAGELFF.